Listed below are T cell receptor beta chains from one sample, sequenced in a study of shared clonotypes between healthy human individuals. Assay used: immunoSEQ multiplex PCR; TCRdb lists only in-frame clones, some missing. This table holds about 1.5 million clones, 95% to 99% found once. The sample taken for sequencing was naive CD4+ T cells sorted from blood. The origin of the receptors is a man aged 25 to 45 in good health. Both conserved end residues are part of each CDR3. Each record gives: clone size, V gene, J gene, CDR3 length, D gene, CDR3 DNA, CDR3 protein. A D gene is named only where the DNA matches it firmly. Some rows mark clone size as missing; the rest say once, few, many or name a class of expanded clone.

clone_size: -
v_call: TRBV14
j_call: TRBJ2-1
cdr3_length: 15
d_call: -
cdr3_nt: TGTGCCAGCAGCCAAGAAGTCCTCAGTTACAATGAGCAGTTCTTC
cdr3_aa: CASSQEVLSYNEQFF

clone_size: -
v_call: TRBV7-2
j_call: TRBJ2-1
cdr3_length: 18
d_call: -
cdr3_nt: TGTGCCAGCAGCTCGCTAATCCGGGAACTACCGCCCTACAATGAGCAGTTCTTC
cdr3_aa: CASSSLIRELPPYNEQFF

clone_size: -
v_call: TRBV5-1
j_call: TRBJ2-6
cdr3_length: 15
d_call: -
cdr3_nt: TGCGCCAGCAGCCCTTGGCTCGCTGGGGCCAACGTCCTGACTTTC
cdr3_aa: CASSPWLAGANVLTF

clone_size: -
v_call: TRBV27
j_call: TRBJ2-3
cdr3_length: 20
d_call: TRBD2
cdr3_nt: TGTGCCAGCAGTTTAATCTCGAAACATGGACTAGCGGGAAGCACAGATACGCAGTATTTT
cdr3_aa: CASSLISKHGLAGSTDTQYF

clone_size: -
v_call: TRBV5-1
j_call: TRBJ2-7
cdr3_length: 14
d_call: -
cdr3_nt: TGCGCCAGCAGCCTCCCCGGGGGCTCCTACGAGCAGTACTTC
cdr3_aa: CASSLPGGSYEQYF

clone_size: -
v_call: TRBV9
j_call: TRBJ2-7
cdr3_length: 15
d_call: -
cdr3_nt: TGTGCCAGCAGCGCAGACCGGGCATCGGGATCCGAGCAGTACTTC
cdr3_aa: CASSADRASGSEQYF

clone_size: once
v_call: TRBV10-3
j_call: TRBJ2-3
cdr3_length: 14
d_call: -
cdr3_nt: TGTGCCATCAGATCAACAGCAAGCACAGATACGCAGTATTTT
cdr3_aa: CAIRSTASTDTQYF

clone_size: once
v_call: TRBV19
j_call: TRBJ2-7
cdr3_length: 15
d_call: TRBD2
cdr3_nt: TGTGCCAGTAGTACTGGTGCGGGAGTATCCTACGAGCAGTACTTC
cdr3_aa: CASSTGAGVSYEQYF

clone_size: -
v_call: TRBV7-3
j_call: TRBJ2-7
cdr3_length: 16
d_call: -
cdr3_nt: TGTGCCAGCAGCCCTTCGGGACGGCGATTCTCCTACGAGCAGTACTTC
cdr3_aa: CASSPSGRRFSYEQYF

clone_size: -
v_call: TRBV19
j_call: TRBJ2-7
cdr3_length: 13
d_call: -
cdr3_nt: TGTGCCAGTAGTATTCGGGGGACCTACGAGCAGTACTTC
cdr3_aa: CASSIRGTYEQYF

clone_size: -
v_call: TRBV27
j_call: TRBJ2-7
cdr3_length: 19
d_call: TRBD2
cdr3_nt: TGTGCCAGCAGTTTATACCGGGGAAGCGGGGCATCGAACTACTACGAGCAGTACTTC
cdr3_aa: CASSLYRGSGASNYYEQYF

clone_size: -
v_call: TRBV5-4
j_call: TRBJ2-2
cdr3_length: 16
d_call: -
cdr3_nt: TGTGCCAGCAGCTTGGGTCTTATCCTCGGCACCGGGGAGCTGTTTTTT
cdr3_aa: CASSLGLILGTGELFF

clone_size: -
v_call: TRBV28
j_call: TRBJ2-7
cdr3_length: 15
d_call: TRBD1
cdr3_nt: TGTGCCAGCACCTCCGGAGGACAGGGATCCTACGAGCAGTACTTC
cdr3_aa: CASTSGGQGSYEQYF

clone_size: -
v_call: TRBV4-3
j_call: TRBJ2-3
cdr3_length: 22
d_call: TRBD2
cdr3_nt: TGCGCCAGCAGCCGATCTCGAAGTGGGTTGATGGCTAGCGGGGGAGGGGCAGATACGCAGTATTTT
cdr3_aa: CASSRSRSGLMASGGGADTQYF

clone_size: -
v_call: TRBV5-1
j_call: TRBJ1-1
cdr3_length: 15
d_call: -
cdr3_nt: TGCGCCAGCAGCTTGGATACGGCTAAGAACACTGAAGCTTTCTTT
cdr3_aa: CASSLDTAKNTEAFF

clone_size: -
v_call: TRBV5-5
j_call: TRBJ2-7
cdr3_length: 15
d_call: TRBD1
cdr3_nt: TGTGCCAGCAGCTTGGAGGCCAGGGGGCCTTGGGAGCAGTACTTC
cdr3_aa: CASSLEARGPWEQYF

clone_size: -
v_call: TRBV6-1
j_call: TRBJ2-3
cdr3_length: 19
d_call: TRBD2
cdr3_nt: TGTGCCAGCAGTGATCGGGGACTAGCGGGAGGGCCGGGCACAGATACGCAGTATTTT
cdr3_aa: CASSDRGLAGGPGTDTQYF